The 32 T cell receptor beta chains listed next were all sequenced from one sample in a study of T cell repertoires in ileal Crohn's disease. Stated time point: neoterminal ileum biopsy at postoperative endoscopy, about 6 months after surgery. The assay was immunoSEQ multiplex PCR, and TCRdb's table has in-frame clones only and misses some. The profile shows some 60,000 clones, 85% to 90% of them singletons. The sample comprised ileal tissue. The source is an adult with Crohn's disease.

The chain carries TRBV27 and TRBJ2-6; D remains unclear. Trimming took off 6 bases at V and 3 bases at J, with 6 bases between the two ends. Per the germline V gene, CDR1 is MNHEY and CDR2 is SMNVEV (reference sequence). This CDR3 contains 13 residues. CDR3 region: CASSPLGANVLTF. The CDR3 region has the DNA TGTGCCAGCAGCCCACTTGGGGCCAACGTCCTGACTTTC.

This clone was seen a few times. This chain connects TRBV19 to TRBJ2-7, with a tentative D call TRBD2 (6 bases). CDR3 length: 12 amino acids. In germline, CDR1 is LNHDA, CDR2 SQIVND (reference sequence). V shed 10 bases and J shed 6 bases, with 16 bases lying between them. CDR3 nucleotide sequence: TGTGCCACCATCCTGACTAGTCGCGAGCAGTACGTC. Translated: CATILTSREQYV.

The chain uses TRBV6-5 and TRBJ1-1; a possible D gene is TRBD1 (5 bases). The CDR3 has 15 residues. V was cut by 6 bases and J by 0 bases, with 14 bases left in between. In germline, CDR1 is MNHEY, CDR2 SVGAGI. The CDR3 nucleotides are TGTGCCAGCAGGACACCAGGGTCGGTGAACACTGAAGCTTTCTTT. It is translated as CASRTPGSVNTEAFF.

The rearrangement links TRBV5-1 to TRBJ2-3; 10 bases are a match to TRBD1. J was trimmed by 6 bases and V by 3 bases; bases with no gene match: 4. Germline assignment: CDR1 SGHRS and CDR2 YFSETQ. The CDR3 contains 14 residues. The CDR3 region is CASSSGQGEDTQYF. Here the CDR3 DNA reads TGCGCCAGCAGCTCAGGACAGGGGGAGGATACGCAGTATTTT.

The chain recombines TRBV15 with TRBJ1-2, with D maybe TRBD1 (5 bases). Germline V gene sequence: CDR1 LNHNV, CDR2 YYDKDF (reference sequence). Trimming removed 10 bases from V and 2 bases from J, with 11 bases in between. CDR3 length: 12 residues. CDR3 bases: TGTGCCATCAGGGCTCCCAACTATGGCTACACCTTC. Translating it yields CAIRAPNYGYTF. Drawing the rest from reference TRBV15 and TRBJ1-2, the complete variable domain is DAMVIQNPRYQVTQFGKPVTLSCSQTLNHNVMYWYQQKSSQAPKLLFHYYDKDFNNEADTPDNFQSRRPNTSFCFLDIRSPGLGDTAMYLCAIRAPNYGYTFGSGTRLTVV.

This clone appeared a few times. V is TRBV19 and J is TRBJ2-1; D is undetermined. Per the germline V gene, CDR1 is LNHDA and CDR2 is SQIVND (reference sequence). The CDR3 length is 14 residues. V was clipped by 6 bases and J by 0 bases, with 9 bases between them. This chain's CDR3 is CASSAVSSYNEQFF. In DNA form, the CDR3 reads TGTGCCAGTAGCGCAGTGTCCTCCTACAATGAGCAGTTCTTC.

The gene calls are TRBV6-1 and TRBJ2-7; 7 positions match TRBD1. CDR3 length: 13 amino acids. Germline V lookup: CDR1 MNHNS, CDR2 SASEGT. The V and J ends lost 4 bases and 5 bases, in that order; junction bases with no gene match: 5. CDR3 sequence (DNA): TGTGCCAGCAGTGTACAGGGGTTCGACGAGCAGTACGTC. Amino acid sequence: CASSVQGFDEQYV.

This sequence joins TRBV6-5 and TRBJ2-1; no clear D gene. Between the trimmed V and J ends, which lost 8 bases and 3 bases, there was a span of 5 bases. This CDR3 contains 11 residues. Germline V gene data show CDR1 as MNHEY and CDR2 as SVGAGI. The CDR3 loop reads CASLSYNEQFF. The DNA of the CDR3 is TGTGCCAGCCTCAGCTACAATGAGCAGTTCTTC.

This rearrangement joins TRBV6-6 to TRBJ2-1; D not certain. The CDR3 contains 15 residues. V gave up 7 bases and J gave up 9 bases, with 22 bases separating them. The germline V gene has CDR1 MNHNY and CDR2 SVGAGI (reference sequence). This CDR3 reads CASNISPANYGEQFF. The CDR3 DNA follows: TGTGCCAGCAACATCTCCCCAGCGAACTACGGTGAGCAGTTCTTC.

The V and J genes are TRBV2 and TRBJ1-4, with TRBD1 as a possible D gene (6 bases). Deletions cut 4 bases from V and 7 bases from J, with 10 bases between. CDR1 is SNHLY and CDR2 is FYNNEI in the germline V gene. CDR3 length: 13 amino acids. CDR3 bases: TGTGCCAGCAGTGCCCGGGACACTGAAAAACTGTTTTTT. It translates to CASSARDTEKLFF.

This rearrangement joins TRBV11-2 to TRBJ2-5, with 9 bases fitting TRBD1. Trimming cost V 6 bases and J 5 bases; bases outside gene matches: 10. The CDR3 runs 15 residues. Germline V gene lookup returns CDR1 SGHAT and CDR2 FQNNGV. CDR3 sequence reads: CASSMGQGPWETQYF. The CDR3 nucleotides read TGTGCCAGCAGTATGGGACAGGGTCCGTGGGAGACCCAGTACTTC.

The V call is TRBV9, the J call TRBJ2-6; D gene uncertain. The CDR3 runs to 15 residues. V shed 2 bases and J shed 5 bases, with 11 bases lying between them. CDR1 and CDR2 from the germline V gene are SGDLS and YYNGEE. The CDR3 DNA is TGTGCCAGCAGCGTCGGTGACATGAGGGCCAACGTCCTGACTTTC. Residues: CASSVGDMRANVLTF.

V usage is TRBV27 and J usage is TRBJ2-7; TRBD1 matches 7 bases. V lost 5 bases, J lost 1 base, and 5 bases stayed unmatched. Germline CDR1 reads MNHEY; CDR2 reads SMNVEV (reference sequence). The CDR3 runs 14 residues. Written as DNA, the CDR3 is TGTGCCAGCAGTCGGACAGGCGGTTCCTACGAGCAGTACTTC. Translation: CASSRTGGSYEQYF.

The chain uses TRBV6-1 and TRBJ1-1, with a possible D match to TRBD1 (5 bases). Germline V CDR1 and CDR2: MNHNS, SASEGT. V was trimmed by 10 bases and J by 2 bases, leaving 20 bases between them. The length of the CDR3 is 15 residues. The CDR3 protein is CATRKQATPNTEAFF. CDR3 nucleotides: TGTGCCACTAGAAAACAGGCTACTCCTAACACTGAAGCTTTCTTT.

V and J are TRBV4-1 and TRBJ2-3; D may be TRBD2 (6 bases). The CDR3 is made up of 15 amino acids. V was shortened by 4 bases and J by 6 bases, with 17 bases between the two germline ends. Germline CDR1 is MGHRA and CDR2 is YSYEKL. The CDR3 spells CASSRGLTQWDTQYF. CDR3 nucleotide sequence: TGCGCCAGCAGCCGGGGACTGACGCAGTGGGATACGCAGTATTTT.

The chain combines TRBV5-6 with TRBJ2-5, with 7 bases fitting TRBD2. Per the germline V gene, CDR1 is SGHDT and CDR2 is YYEEEE. CDR3 length equals 13 residues. J gave up 5 bases and V 4 bases, and 5 bases lay outside the gene matches. The CDR3 bases are TGTGCCAGCAGCGAAGCGGGATGGGAGACCCAGTACTTC. It encodes CASSEAGWETQYF.

The CDR3 reads CSAGQKAFF. CDR3 sequence (DNA): TGCAGTGCGGGACAGAAAGCTTTCTTT. This chain uses TRBV20-1 with TRBJ1-1; 7 bases match TRBD1. V was pared by 6 bases and J by 9 bases, with 1 base of the junction left unmatched. The CDR3 sequence is 9 residues long. The germline CDR1 and CDR2 sequences are DFQATT and SNEGSKA (reference sequence).

This sequence joins TRBV5-8 and TRBJ1-2; D gene unclear. The CDR3 totals 16 residues. Trimming pared 5 bases from V and 3 bases from J, leaving 20 bases between. Germline CDR1 and CDR2: SGHTS and YDEGEE. CDR3 loop: CASSFTDGFSDYGYTF. The CDR3 DNA reads TGTGCCAGCAGTTTTACCGACGGGTTTTCTGACTATGGCTACACCTTC.

CDR3 bases: TGTGCCAGCAGCCCCGGGGGGCGGAGGGAGACCCAGTACTTC. Encoded protein: CASSPGGRRETQYF. The V call is TRBV11-2, the J call TRBJ2-5, with D maybe TRBD2 (7 bases). Germline CDR1 SGHAT, CDR2 FQNNGV. Trimming removed 5 bases at V and 5 bases at J, with 15 bases between. The CDR3 sequence is 14 residues long.

V and J are TRBV14 and TRBJ1-2; weak D call: TRBD1 (6 bases). The V end was cut by 2 bases, the J end by 7 bases, with 14 bases between. The CDR3 sequence is 14 residues long. CDR1 and CDR2 from the germline V gene are SGHDN and FVKESK. The CDR3, as DNA: TGTGCCAGCAGCCAACAGGGGCGCCTCCCTGGCTACACCTTC. It specifies CASSQQGRLPGYTF.

This rearrangement joins TRBV5-6 to TRBJ2-2, with TRBD1 matching 9 bases. The CDR3 is made up of 15 amino acids. The germline CDR1 and CDR2 sequences are SGHDT and YYEEEE. J gave up 5 bases and V 3 bases, and 5 bases lay outside the gene matches. CDR3 protein: CASSSGQGRTGELFF. The CDR3 DNA reads as TGTGCCAGCAGCTCTGGACAGGGGCGGACCGGGGAGCTGTTTTTT. The variable domain in full, completed from reference TRBV5-6 and TRBJ2-2, reads DAGVTQSPTHLIKTRGQQVTLRCSPKSGHDTVSWYQQALGQGPQFIFQYYEEEERQRGNFPDRFSGHQFPNYSSELNVNALLLGDSALYLCASSSGQGRTGELFFGEGSRLTVL.

The chain uses TRBV9 and TRBJ2-1; the match to TRBD2 covers 9 bases. Germline CDR1 and CDR2: SGDLS and YYNGEE. This CDR3 is built from 14 residues. Germline trimming cut 4 bases from V and 8 bases from J; bases unmatched to any gene: 7. CDR3 sequence (DNA): TGTGCCAGCAGCTTAAGCGGGAGGAGGGATGAGCAGTTCTTC. Translating it yields CASSLSGRRDEQFF.

The V call is TRBV2, the J call TRBJ2-3; 9 bases align to TRBD1. The CDR3 is 13 amino acids. Losses at the gene ends were 8 bases for V and 4 bases for J; bases not matched to a gene: 4. Germline CDR1 reads SNHLY; CDR2 reads FYNNEI. The CDR3 nucleotides are TGTGCCAGCCGGGACAGGGTTTCAGATACGCAGTATTTT. It specifies CASRDRVSDTQYF. Using reference TRBV2 and TRBJ2-3 for the parts outside the CDR3, the full variable domain is EPEVTQTPSHQVTQMGQEVILRCVPISNHLYFYWYRQILGQKVEFLVSFYNNEISEKSEIFDDQFSVERPDGSNFTLKIRSTKLEDSAMYFCASRDRVSDTQYFGPGTRLTVL.

The genes are TRBV10-2 and TRBJ2-5; TRBD2 agrees at 7 bases. This CDR3 is built from 14 residues. Trimming removed 6 bases from V and 3 bases from J; junction bases left unmatched: 7. Germline CDR1 WSHSY, CDR2 SAAADI. CDR3 nucleotide sequence: TGCGCCAGCAGCGCGACTAGCCGCGAAGAGACCCAGTACTTC. Its translation: CASSATSREETQYF.

V and J are TRBV5-1 and TRBJ1-1; possible D gene TRBD1, 6 bases. Germline CDR1 SGHRS, CDR2 YFSETQ. Deletions cut 3 bases from V and 8 bases from J, with 14 bases between. This CDR3 is 13 amino acids long. CDR3 DNA: TGCGCCAGCAGCTCCCCCCGGGACATCGAAGCTTTCTTT. Protein: CASSSPRDIEAFF.

The V call is TRBV9, the J call TRBJ1-1; 8 bases fit TRBD1. The V and J ends lost 3 bases and 6 bases, in that order; junction bases with no gene match: 10. This CDR3 has 15 residues. CDR1 is SGDLS, CDR2 YYNGEE, per germline. For the CDR3, the DNA is TGTGCCAGCAGCGCGCCAGGGGGCAGTTCCTCTGAAGCTTTCTTT. Its protein product is CASSAPGGSSSEAFF.

CDR3 nucleotides: TGCAGCGTTTCACAGGGGGACTACGAGCAGTACTTC. Its protein product is CSVSQGDYEQYF. This chain connects TRBV29-1 to TRBJ2-7, with TRBD1 matching over 8 bases. CDR3 length: 12 residues. The germline gives CDR1 SQVTM, CDR2 ANQGSEA. The V segment lost 5 bases and the J segment 3 bases; nucleotides outside the gene matches: 3.

The chain is built from TRBV2 and TRBJ2-7; maybe TRBD1 (6 bases). This CDR3 comprises 11 residues. Trimming removed 5 bases at V and 5 bases at J, with 7 bases between. The germline V gene encodes CDR1 SNHLY and CDR2 FYNNEI. The CDR3 spells CASSNRDEQYF. The CDR3 DNA sequence: TGTGCCAGCAGTAACAGGGACGAGCAGTACTTC.

The chain is built from TRBV18 and TRBJ1-2; unclear D gene. The CDR3 loop spans 13 amino acids. Germline assignment: CDR1 KGHSH and CDR2 LQKENI. Deletions cut 3 bases from V and 8 bases from J, with 13 bases between. The CDR3 nucleotides are TGTGCCAGCTCACCCACCAGCCTAGAGGGCTACACCTTC. The encoded protein is CASSPTSLEGYTF.

This clone was detected only a few times. The CDR3 region has the DNA TGTGCCACCAGCAGTGGGCGGGGCCTAAACAATGGCTACACCTTC. Translating gives CATSSGRGLNNGYTF. The V and J genes are TRBV15 and TRBJ1-2, with D perhaps TRBD1 (5 bases). This CDR3 comprises 15 residues. V lost 3 bases, J lost 6 bases, and 17 bases lay in between. Germline values: CDR1 LNHNV, CDR2 YYDKDF (reference sequence).

In DNA, the CDR3 is TGCAGCGTCGCCACAGGCCCGTCATACGAGCAGTACTTC. As protein: CSVATGPSYEQYF. The chain recombines TRBV29-1 with TRBJ2-7; D may be TRBD1 (5 bases). Trimming stripped 6 bases from V and 4 bases from J, with 16 bases between. CDR1 and CDR2 from the germline V gene are SQVTM and ANQGSEA. This CDR3 has 13 residues.

The CDR3 reads CASSYSGDSVTEAFF. The CDR3 bases are TGTGCCAGCAGTTACTCAGGGGACTCAGTCACTGAAGCTTTCTTT. V and J are TRBV6-5 and TRBJ1-1, with D tentatively TRBD1 (5 bases). The CDR3 has 15 amino acids. V was pared by 0 bases and J by 4 bases, with 12 bases between. The germline gives CDR1 MNHEY, CDR2 SVGAGI.